This TCR beta chain was identified in a study of memory CD4+ T cells and cytomegalovirus serostatus. The study, taken as a whole, reports: Median bootstrapped AUC for CMV status was just under 0.97 originally, roughly 0.92 US-trained.

Single viable CD3+CD4+CD8-CD45RO+ cells were sorted as the memory CD4+ T cells. Serum IgG to CMV pp150, pp28, p38 and p52 defined serostatus. Positive selection with CD4 microbeads enriched total CD4+ T cells. Here immunoSEQ multiplex PCR was the method, and the copy in TCRdb shows in-frame clones only, minus some. The table includes approximately 74,000 clones, 70% to 80% detected once. The germline V gene has CDR1 MRHNA and CDR2 SNTAGT. V lost 5 bases, J lost 10 bases, and 15 bases lay in between. The CDR3 extends over 14 amino acids. Concerning this clone itself: What it binds is unknown.

This sequence joins TRBV6-4 and TRBJ1-6, with unresolved D. The receptor was derived from an adult in good health and CMV-seropositive. The sequenced sample was memory CD4+ T cells from blood. CDR3 protein: CASSPRETESPLHF. The CDR3 region has the DNA TGTGCCAGCAGTCCCCGGGAGACCGAGTCACCCCTCCACTTT.